The rows below give T cell receptor beta chains drawn from one sample of a study of Graves' ophthalmopathy and Graves' hyperthyroidism. TCRdb reanalysed the multiplex PCR reads using MiXCR and keeps one entry per CDR3 protein. This sample carries more than 300,000 distinct CDR3 sequences, 15% of them seen once, and the ten largest clones take about 7%. Sequenced: peripheral blood. These receptors were taken from a woman in her late teens or twenties with stable Graves' hyperthyroidism. Both conserved end residues are part of each CDR3. The order of the fields is clone size, V gene, J gene, CDR3 length, D gene, CDR3 DNA, CDR3 protein. A D gene is named only where the DNA matches it firmly. Size is omitted from some rows. Given values are once, few, many or a class for expanded clones.

many	TRBV7-2	TRBJ1-3	15	TRBD1	TGTGCCAGCAGCTTTATGACAGGGTCTGGAAACACCATATATTTT	CASSFMTGSGNTIYF
many	TRBV7-2	TRBJ1-1	14	.	TGTGCCAGCAGTCTTTTACAGGGGAACACTGAAGCTTTCTTT	CASSLLQGNTEAFF
many	TRBV12-3/TRBV12-4	TRBJ1-5	14	.	TGTGCCAGCAGTGACAGGAAAACCGATCAGCCCCAGCATTTT	CASSDRKTDQPQHF
many	TRBV27	TRBJ2-7	17	.	TGTGCCAGCAGTCCCTACGACAGGAGGGGCGAGAGGCGTAAGCAGTACTTC	CASSPYDRRGERRKQYF
many	TRBV6-1	TRBJ2-5	12	.	TGTGCCAGCAAGGGACGGCAAGAGACCCAGTACTTC	CASKGRQETQYF
few	TRBV24-1	TRBJ2-7	13	.	TGTGCCACCAGTGCCACAGGGACTCGGGGGCAGTACTTC	CATSATGTRGQYF
many	TRBV5-1	TRBJ1-1	14	.	TGCGCCAGCAGTCCTGGGACAACGAACACTGAAGCTTTCTTT	CASSPGTTNTEAFF
many	TRBV6-1	TRBJ1-1	12	.	TGTGCCAGCAGCTTCCCTGAGAACGCCGGTACCTTT	CASSFPENAGTF
many	TRBV20-1	TRBJ1-2	14	.	TGCAGTGCTAGAGTCGGGAATCAGAACTATGGCTACACCTTC	CSARVGNQNYGYTF
many	TRBV20-1	TRBJ1-6	16	TRBD1	TGCAGTGCTAGAGACCCGACAGGGGGAGACGTTTCACCCCTCCACTTT	CSARDPTGGDVSPLHF
.	TRBV12-5	TRBJ1-5	14	.	TGTGCTAGCCTACGTGAAGTCGGCCATCAGCCTCAGCATTTT	CASLREVGHQPQHF
.	TRBV18	TRBJ1-1	14	.	TGTGCCAGCTCACCAGAAGTTAATAGCGCTGAAGCTTTCTTT	CASSPEVNSAEAFF
many	TRBV6-1	TRBJ1-2	13	.	TGTGCCAGCAGTGAAGTACAGCGATATGGCTACACCTTC	CASSEVQRYGYTF
many	TRBV19	TRBJ1-2	14	TRBD1	TGTGCCAGTAGCATAGACAGGGTCTACTATGGCTACACCTTC	CASSIDRVYYGYTF
few	TRBV20-1	TRBJ2-7	13	.	TGCAGTGCCATCACGGGACCAAAATCCGAGCAGTACTTC	CSAITGPKSEQYF
many	TRBV4-1	TRBJ1-1	16	.	TGCGCCAGCAGCCAAGTGACCTCATACCTTAACACTGAAGCTTTCTTT	CASSQVTSYLNTEAFF
many	TRBV14	TRBJ2-5	16	TRBD2	TGTGCCAGCAGCTCTCGGACTAGCACAGTCCAAGAGACCCAGTACTTC	CASSSRTSTVQETQYF
many	TRBV12-3/TRBV12-4	TRBJ1-2	14	TRBD1	TGTGCCAGCAGGGGAACAGGGGTGAACTATGGCTACACCTTC	CASRGTGVNYGYTF
many	TRBV29-1	TRBJ2-2	12	.	TGCAGCGTTGAGGAGAACACCGGGGAGCTGTTTTTT	CSVEENTGELFF
few	TRBV25-1	TRBJ1-6	14	TRBD1	TGTGCCAGCAGGCAGACAGGGGGAAATTCACCCCTCCACTTT	CASRQTGGNSPLHF
.	TRBV10-1	TRBJ2-2	14	.	TGCGCCAGCAGTGAGGGAGGGGAGGCCGGGGAGCTGTTTTTT	CASSEGGEAGELFF
few	TRBV13	TRBJ1-2	17	.	TGTGCCAGCAGCCGCCCCGGGGGGGTAGGGAAGGACTATGGCTACACCTTC	CASSRPGGVGKDYGYTF
.	TRBV6-1	TRBJ1-2	13	TRBD1	TGTGCCAGCCTTGGACAGGGGGCTTTTGGCTACACCTTC	CASLGQGAFGYTF
many	TRBV7-9	TRBJ1-1	15	TRBD1	TGTGCCAGCAGCCAGCTGACAGGGGCTTCGGGCGAAGCTTTCTTT	CASSQLTGASGEAFF
many	TRBV6-2/TRBV6-3	TRBJ2-7	14	.	TGTGCCAGCACCCCTGGGCCGAGAGCCTACGAGCAGTACTTC	CASTPGPRAYEQYF
many	TRBV11-2	TRBJ1-1	15	TRBD1	TGTGCCAGCAGCGTCAAGGCAGGGGGTCACACTGAAGCTTTCTTT	CASSVKAGGHTEAFF
many	TRBV12-3/TRBV12-4	TRBJ2-5	16	TRBD2	TGTGCCAGCAGTCCTCCCACTAGCGGGGGGGCGAAGACCCAGTACTTC	CASSPPTSGGAKTQYF
many	TRBV12-3/TRBV12-4	TRBJ1-2	15	.	TGTGCCAGCAGTTCGTCCCTCCTACGCAACTATGGCTACACCTTC	CASSSSLLRNYGYTF
many	TRBV12-3/TRBV12-4	TRBJ1-2	13	.	TGTGCCAGCAGCCGTACGACAGATTATGGCTACACCTTC	CASSRTTDYGYTF
many	TRBV6-2/TRBV6-3	TRBJ2-4	14	TRBD2	TGTGCCAGCAGCTTGGGACTAGAGCGGTCCGGGGAGTACTTC	CASSLGLERSGEYF
many	TRBV9	TRBJ1-3	16	.	TGTGCCAGCAGCGTGGATTTGGGGGTGACTGGAAACACCATATATTTT	CASSVDLGVTGNTIYF
.	TRBV4-1	TRBJ1-2	13	.	TGCGCCAGCAGCCAAGAGGCTCTTTGGGACTACACCTTC	CASSQEALWDYTF
many	TRBV15	TRBJ1-2	12	.	TGTGCCACCAGCAGAGACCTGGGCGGCTACACCTTC	CATSRDLGGYTF
many	TRBV4-1	TRBJ2-4	19	TRBD2	TGCGCCAGCAGCCAAGTAGCACTAGCGGGGGGCGAGGTCAAAAACATTCAGTACTTC	CASSQVALAGGEVKNIQYF
many	TRBV6-5	TRBJ1-1	13	TRBD1	TGTGCCAGCAGTCGGGCCGGTGGACAGGGACCTTTCTTT	CASSRAGGQGPFF
.	TRBV5-1	TRBJ2-7	15	TRBD2	TGCGCCAGCAGCTTCTTGAGGGAGGGAATGGACGAGCAGTACTTC	CASSFLREGMDEQYF
many	TRBV2	TRBJ2-7	15	.	TGTGCCAGCAGTGAAGCGAGCGGCAGGGGAACGGAGCAGTACTTC	CASSEASGRGTEQYF
many	TRBV6-2/TRBV6-3	TRBJ1-1	16	.	TGTGCCAGCAGTTACGCCAAAACAGGGTTGGTCGGTGAAGCTTTCTTT	CASSYAKTGLVGEAFF
many	TRBV24-1	TRBJ2-2	12	.	TGTGCCACCAGTGGAGTAGGCGGGGAGCTGTTTTTT	CATSGVGGELFF
many	TRBV10-1	TRBJ1-1	15	TRBD1	TGCGCCAGCAGTGAGACCAGGGGGCCCGACACTGAAGCTTTCTTT	CASSETRGPDTEAFF
many	TRBV7-2	TRBJ1-1	15	.	TGTGCCAGCAGCTTTCTCGAGGGAATAGGCACTGAAGCTTTCTTT	CASSFLEGIGTEAFF
.	TRBV7-2	TRBJ2-4	13	TRBD1	TGTGCCAGCAGCAGGGACAGTTCGGACATTAAGTACTTC	CASSRDSSDIKYF
few	TRBV19	TRBJ1-1	15	.	TGTGCCAGTAGTATAGGGGCGGGGTCAAACACTGAAGCTTTCTTT	CASSIGAGSNTEAFF
many	TRBV29-1	TRBJ2-5	14	TRBD2	TGCAGCGTACTACTAGCGGGGGACCAAGAGACCCAGTACTTC	CSVLLAGDQETQYF
many	TRBV20-1	TRBJ2-7	12	TRBD1	TGCAGTGCAACCGGGACAGGGTGGGAGCAGTACTTC	CSATGTGWEQYF